These T cell receptor beta chains were read from a single sample in a study of blood T cells in healthy people across ages. MiXCR, applied by TCRdb to the 5' RACE reads, yields one record per CDR3 protein. Of fewer than 750,000 distinct CDR3 sequences in the sample, around 50% were seen once. The sequenced sample was blood. Receptor source: a man older than 75 in good health. Both conserved end residues are part of each CDR3. D genes are given only for firm matches. Size values are once, few and many counts, or a class for expanded clones, and some rows have none.

D: NA; J: TRBJ2-7; V: TRBV20-1; size: few; DNA: TGCAGTGCAGAAGGCAGATTGAGCTCCTACGAGCAGTACTTC; CDR3: CSAEGRLSSYEQYF
D: NA; J: TRBJ1-3; V: TRBV7-2; size: NA; DNA: TGTGCCAGCAGCTTACAAGACGGGACAGGAAACACCATATATTTT; CDR3: CASSLQDGTGNTIYF
D: NA; J: TRBJ1-5; V: TRBV20-1; size: NA; DNA: TGCAGTGCTGCCCCAGGGACCCCCAGCAATCAGCCCCAGCATTTT; CDR3: CSAAPGTPSNQPQHF
D: NA; J: TRBJ2-1; V: TRBV5-1; size: few; DNA: TGCGCCAGCAGCTTGGAGGGCGCAAGCGATGAGCAGTTCTTC; CDR3: CASSLEGASDEQFF
D: TRBD1; J: TRBJ2-3; V: TRBV7-2; size: NA; DNA: TGTGCCAGCAGCTTATCGGGACAGGGCACAGATACGCAGTATTTT; CDR3: CASSLSGQGTDTQYF
D: NA; J: TRBJ2-5; V: TRBV14; size: once; DNA: TGTGCCAGCAGCCAAGCAAGGGGAAGTGGGGAGACCCAGTACTTC; CDR3: CASSQARGSGETQYF
D: TRBD1; J: TRBJ1-2; V: TRBV20-1; size: NA; DNA: TGCAGTGCCCGCAGGGGGTCAGGGGACACCTTC; CDR3: CSARRGSGDTF
D: TRBD1; J: TRBJ1-1; V: TRBV7-2; size: NA; DNA: TGTGCCAGCAGCAGATGGGACAGGTCCACTGAAGCTTTCTTT; CDR3: CASSRWDRSTEAFF
D: NA; J: TRBJ1-5; V: TRBV6-6; size: NA; DNA: TGTGCCAGTTCCTGGGGCAGGGTCAATCAGCCCCAGCATTTT; CDR3: CASSWGRVNQPQHF
D: TRBD2; J: TRBJ2-1; V: TRBV5-6; size: many; DNA: TGTGCCAGCAGCTCGGGACTAGCCGTTAGTCCTAGTTCCTACAATGAGCAGTTCTTC; CDR3: CASSSGLAVSPSSYNEQFF
D: NA; J: TRBJ1-2; V: TRBV4-3; size: NA; DNA: TGCGCCAGCAGCCCGGGACATGCCTTGGGTGGCTACACCTTC; CDR3: CASSPGHALGGYTF
D: TRBD1; J: TRBJ1-6; V: TRBV6-6; size: many; DNA: TGTGCCAGCAGCATCGACAGGGTGAATTCACCCCTCCACTTT; CDR3: CASSIDRVNSPLHF
D: TRBD1; J: TRBJ2-1; V: TRBV5-1; size: NA; DNA: TGCGCCAGCAGACCGGGACAGTCCTACAATGAGCAGTTCTTC; CDR3: CASRPGQSYNEQFF
D: TRBD2; J: TRBJ2-7; V: TRBV2; size: NA; DNA: TGTGCCAGTACCCCGGGACTAGCGGGAGGTTCGGGTCTCGAGCAGTACTTC; CDR3: CASTPGLAGGSGLEQYF
D: NA; J: TRBJ1-1; V: TRBV6-5; size: NA; DNA: TGTGCCAGCAGTGACTCGGGGGTCTCTGAAGCTTTCTTT; CDR3: CASSDSGVSEAFF
D: NA; J: TRBJ1-2; V: TRBV29-1; size: NA; DNA: TGCAGCGGGGCCAGGGACGGAAGCCTGAGTGGCTACACCTTC; CDR3: CSGARDGSLSGYTF
D: NA; J: TRBJ1-2; V: TRBV21-1; size: NA; DNA: TGTGCCAGCAGCCGGACACTTAACTATGGCTACACCTTC; CDR3: CASSRTLNYGYTF
D: NA; J: TRBJ2-5; V: TRBV5-1; size: many; DNA: TGCGCCAGCAGCTTGGGTGGCGGGACCCAAGAGACCCAGTACTTC; CDR3: CASSLGGGTQETQYF
D: NA; J: TRBJ1-2; V: TRBV20-1; size: NA; DNA: TGCAGTGCTAGAGATTCGGGGGTGGCTTCTGGCTACACCTTC; CDR3: CSARDSGVASGYTF
D: NA; J: TRBJ1-5; V: TRBV27; size: once; DNA: TGTGCCATCAATTGGAGAATCCAGCCCCAGCATTTT; CDR3: CAINWRIQPQHF
D: NA; J: TRBJ2-7; V: TRBV10-3; size: few; DNA: TGTGCCACCCGACCGGACACTTCAGGGGACGAGCAGTACTTC; CDR3: CATRPDTSGDEQYF
D: TRBD2; J: TRBJ2-5; V: TRBV7-2; size: NA; DNA: TGTGCCAGCAGCTTAGTTCCTAGCGGGCCACCAGAGACCCAGTACTTC; CDR3: CASSLVPSGPPETQYF
D: NA; J: TRBJ1-2; V: TRBV30; size: NA; DNA: TGTGCCCAGAGGGTTGGGGGGGTAGATGGCTACACCTTC; CDR3: CAQRVGGVDGYTF
D: NA; J: TRBJ1-6; V: TRBV4-3; size: NA; DNA: TGCGCCAGCAGCCAAGACCACCAGGGGTGGAGATCACCCCCCCACTTT; CDR3: CASSQDHQGWRSPPHF
D: TRBD2; J: TRBJ2-7; V: TRBV4-1; size: NA; DNA: TGCGCCAGCAGCCAAGGGGGAAGGGCTAGCGGCTCCTACGAGCAGTACTTC; CDR3: CASSQGGRASGSYEQYF
D: TRBD2; J: TRBJ2-1; V: TRBV20-1; size: NA; DNA: TGCAGTGCTAGAAAACGGTGGGAGGGCCCCTACAATGAGCAGTTCTTC; CDR3: CSARKRWEGPYNEQFF
D: NA; J: TRBJ2-4; V: TRBV7-2; size: NA; DNA: TGTGCCAGCAGCATTTGGGGCGGGGTAGCCAAAAACATTCAGTACTTC; CDR3: CASSIWGGVAKNIQYF
D: TRBD1; J: TRBJ1-2; V: TRBV6-5; size: many; DNA: TGTGCCAGCAGTTACACCGGGACAGTTACTAACTATGGCTACACCTTC; CDR3: CASSYTGTVTNYGYTF
D: NA; J: TRBJ1-6; V: TRBV7-3; size: NA; DNA: TGTGCCAGCAGCTTAAGATCAGCGACGGCATCACCCCTCCACTTT; CDR3: CASSLRSATASPLHF
D: NA; J: TRBJ2-3; V: TRBV7-2; size: few; DNA: TGTGCCAGCAGCTCGGGCGGAGCTAGCACAGATACGCAGTATTTT; CDR3: CASSSGGASTDTQYF
D: NA; J: TRBJ2-1; V: TRBV9; size: NA; DNA: TGTGCCAGCAGCGCCCCGGGACCCCTAAATGAGCAGTTCTTC; CDR3: CASSAPGPLNEQFF
D: NA; J: TRBJ1-2; V: TRBV4-3; size: NA; DNA: TGCGCCAGCAGCCAAGGAGTAGCGGGATATGGCTACACCTTC; CDR3: CASSQGVAGYGYTF
D: NA; J: TRBJ2-1; V: TRBV5-4; size: NA; DNA: TGTGCCAGCAGCCCAACACCAAGCTTTCTAGCGCAGCTAAGCTCCTACAATGAGCAGTTCTTC; CDR3: CASSPTPSFLAQLSSYNEQFF
D: NA; J: TRBJ1-1; V: TRBV30; size: NA; DNA: TGTGCCTGGAGAATGAACACTGAAGCTTTCTTT; CDR3: CAWRMNTEAFF
D: NA; J: TRBJ2-1; V: TRBV7-3; size: NA; DNA: TGTGCCAGCAGTCAAAGGTTCGATGAGCAGTTCTTC; CDR3: CASSQRFDEQFF
D: NA; J: TRBJ2-6; V: TRBV29-1; size: NA; DNA: TGCAGCGTCCGGGGCCGCTCTGGGGCCAACGTCCTGACTTTC; CDR3: CSVRGRSGANVLTF
D: NA; J: TRBJ1-2; V: TRBV4-3; size: few; DNA: TGCGCCAGCAGCCAAGACTGGACAGCCAAGGGCTACACCTTC; CDR3: CASSQDWTAKGYTF
D: TRBD1; J: TRBJ2-5; V: TRBV7-9; size: few; DNA: TGTGCCAGCAGACACACGACAGGGAAGGAGACCCAGTACTTC; CDR3: CASRHTTGKETQYF
D: TRBD2; J: TRBJ2-1; V: TRBV9; size: few; DNA: TGTGCCAGCAGCGCCGGGAGGGACGAGTACAATGAGCAGTTCTTC; CDR3: CASSAGRDEYNEQFF
D: TRBD1; J: TRBJ2-7; V: TRBV20-1; size: NA; DNA: TGCAGTGCGGAGCCGGGACAGGGTCACGAGCAGTACTTC; CDR3: CSAEPGQGHEQYF
D: NA; J: TRBJ2-2; V: TRBV20-1; size: NA; DNA: TGCAGTGCTAGAGGACGGACCAGGGAGCTGTTTTTT; CDR3: CSARGRTRELFF
D: TRBD2; J: TRBJ2-5; V: TRBV20-1; size: few; DNA: TGCAGTGCTCAGGGACTAGCGGGGGCAGAAGAGACCCAGTACTTC; CDR3: CSAQGLAGAEETQYF
D: TRBD1; J: TRBJ2-2; V: TRBV20-1; size: NA; DNA: TGCAGTGCTATCGGACAGGGGGCCCACACCGGGGAGCTGTTTTTT; CDR3: CSAIGQGAHTGELFF
D: NA; J: TRBJ2-5; V: TRBV7-6; size: NA; DNA: TGTGCCAGCAGCACAACGAACCAAGAGACCCAGTACTTC; CDR3: CASSTTNQETQYF
D: NA; J: TRBJ2-7; V: TRBV20-1; size: few; DNA: TGCAGTGCTAGAGACTTCCTCAGGGGTTCGGGCTACGAGCAGTACTTC; CDR3: CSARDFLRGSGYEQYF
D: NA; J: TRBJ2-3; V: TRBV7-3; size: few; DNA: TGTGCCAGCAGCCCACAGGGGGGGATCACAGATACGCAGTATTTT; CDR3: CASSPQGGITDTQYF
D: TRBD1; J: TRBJ1-1; V: TRBV7-2; size: NA; DNA: TGTGCCAGCAGCTTAGACAGGGGCGACACTGAAGCTTTCTTT; CDR3: CASSLDRGDTEAFF
D: NA; J: TRBJ1-1; V: TRBV29-1; size: NA; DNA: TGCAGCGGATCGAACACTGAAGCTTTCTTT; CDR3: CSGSNTEAFF
D: NA; J: TRBJ2-5; V: TRBV4-2; size: NA; DNA: TGTGCCAGCAGCCAACTACTAACGGGAGCCGGAGGTCAAGAGACCCAGTACTTC; CDR3: CASSQLLTGAGGQETQYF
D: NA; J: TRBJ1-1; V: TRBV7-2; size: NA; DNA: TGTGCCAGCAGCTTAAGCAGACTTTTGAACACTGAAGCTTTCTTT; CDR3: CASSLSRLLNTEAFF
D: NA; J: TRBJ1-4; V: TRBV7-9; size: few; DNA: TGTGCCAGCAGCCCCAACACAGGACCCAATGAAAAACTGTTTTTT; CDR3: CASSPNTGPNEKLFF
D: NA; J: TRBJ2-3; V: TRBV4-3; size: NA; DNA: TGCGCCAGCAGCCAAGAAATTTCGAGGGATACGCAGTATTTT; CDR3: CASSQEISRDTQYF
D: TRBD2; J: TRBJ2-5; V: TRBV7-2; size: NA; DNA: TGTGCCAGCAGTCCATTTAGCGGGGGAAAAGAGACCCAGTACTTC; CDR3: CASSPFSGGKETQYF